This TCR beta chain was observed in a study of blood T cell repertoires in COVID-19. Background on the study: Collection of acute and convalescent COVID-19 samples took place in the United States, Italy and Spain. Sample material is recorded as cDNA or gDNA derived from T cells, B-cell-depleted T cells, or PBMCs.

CDR1 is SGHNT, CDR2 YYREEE, per germline (reference sequence). The CDR3 is made up of 14 amino acids. Remarks on this clone: An end of the junction differs from the germline gene, which may be a read error.

As handled by the study authors: From reference gene primer amplification, estimates of nucleated cell counts were derived. Produced via immunoSEQ multiplex PCR; TCRdb's table is partial and in-frame only. That table is the source of V, J and clone size, and D and trimming were worked out from the DNA. The sample contains 25,000 to 35,000 clones, 75% to 90% of which appear only once. The specimen was peripheral blood. This chain joins TRBV5-4 and TRBJ1-2, with 8 bases lining up with TRBD1. The TCR was taken from a human donor in a cohort sampled during active COVID-19. The CDR3: CASSLETGAYGYTF. DNA for the CDR3: TGTGCCAGCAGTTTGGAGACAGGGGCCTATGGCTACACCTTC.